The 31 T cell receptor beta chains below all came from one sample that was sequenced in a study of OX40 agonist ivuxolimab in advanced cancers. TCRdb's copy holds only in-frame clones and misses some; the assay was immunoSEQ multiplex PCR. The sample consists of 99,000 or so clones, about 96% of them appearing once. The starting material was CD4+ or CD8+ T cells sorted from blood, obtained in a trial of the OX40 agonist ivuxolimab. These receptor sequences come from an adult with an advanced solid tumor such as melanoma, head and neck, liver or kidney cancer.

This chain links TRBV7-9 with TRBJ2-1; 8 bases are shared with TRBD1. CDR1 is SEHNR, CDR2 FQNEAQ, per germline (reference sequence). The trim removed 5 bases at V and 8 bases at J, leaving 11 bases unmatched. The CDR3 has 15 residues. This CDR3 is CASSTGTGELDEQFF. The CDR3, as DNA: TGTGCCAGCAGCACCGGGACAGGAGAGTTGGATGAGCAGTTCTTC.

The CDR3 region has the DNA TGTGCCTGGGGCTTGGAGGGCGAGCAGTACTTC. Its translation is CAWGLEGEQYF. V gene TRBV30 combines with J gene TRBJ2-7; D perhaps matches TRBD2 (6 bases). Trimming took 5 bases from V and 6 from J, leaving 11 bases between them. The CDR3 covers 11 residues. The germline CDR1 and CDR2 sequences are GTSNPN and SVGIG (reference sequence).

The V and J genes are TRBV7-2 and TRBJ2-7; 9 bases fit TRBD1. The CDR3 is 16 amino acids. Germline V lookup: CDR1 SGHTA, CDR2 FQGNSA. Trimming took 2 bases from V and 2 from J; bases not matched to a gene: 7. The CDR3 loop reads CASSLYSGTGPYEQYF. CDR3 bases: TGTGCCAGCAGCTTATACTCCGGGACAGGGCCCTACGAGCAGTACTTC.

This clone has only one observation. V and J are TRBV29-1 and TRBJ1-1; 10 nucleotides line up with TRBD1. Germline loops: CDR1 SQVTM, CDR2 ANQGSEA. The CDR3 extends over 14 amino acids. V was clipped by 7 bases and J by 6 bases; unmatched bases: 11. As DNA, the CDR3 is TGCAGCGGGGCGGGACAGGGGACTTCCTCTGAAGCTTTCTTT. Its protein is CSGAGQGTSSEAFF.

The chain joins TRBV6-1 to TRBJ1-1; 7 nucleotides agree with TRBD1. V shed 3 bases and J 1 base; nucleotides not matched to a gene: 5. Germline-derived CDR1 and CDR2 are MNHNS and SASEGT. The CDR3 has 15 amino acids. CDR3 sequence reads: CASSDRGQWNTEAFF. CDR3 sequence (DNA): TGTGCCAGCAGTGACAGGGGACAGTGGAACACTGAAGCTTTCTTT.

The V call is TRBV7-2, the J call TRBJ2-7; the match to TRBD2 covers 14 bases. Germline V CDR1 and CDR2: SGHTA, FQGNSA. The CDR3 has 15 residues. Trimming took 5 bases from V and 4 from J; bases not matched to a gene: 4. The DNA for the CDR3 is TGTGCCAGCAGCCCAGGACTAGCGGGGGGATACGAGCAGTACTTC. It codes for CASSPGLAGGYEQYF.

This clone was recorded once. The gene calls are TRBV27 and TRBJ2-1; a possible D gene is TRBD1 (5 bases). V was trimmed by 4 bases and J by 4 bases, leaving 8 bases between them. Germline V lookup: CDR1 MNHEY, CDR2 SMNVEV (reference sequence). CDR3 size: 13 residues. DNA for the CDR3: TGTGCCAGCAGTTGGGGCCGGTACAATGAGCAGTTCTTC. This codes for CASSWGRYNEQFF.

This clone showed up just a few times. This rearrangement joins TRBV6-5 to TRBJ1-5; 8 bases match TRBD1. This CDR3 has 15 residues. The junction had 3 bases not matched to a gene; V was cut back by 4 bases and J by 1 base. Germline lookup yields CDR1 MNHEY and CDR2 SVGAGI. The CDR3 DNA sequence: TGTGCCAGCAGTTCCAGGACAGGGAGCAATCAGCCCCAGCATTTT. Protein product: CASSSRTGSNQPQHF.

The chain uses TRBV9 and TRBJ1-5; TRBD1 is a possible D gene (5 bases). The germline V and J ends were trimmed by 0 bases and 2 bases, with 9 bases remaining between them. The CDR3 covers 15 residues. Germline V gene lookup returns CDR1 SGDLS and CDR2 YYNGEE. CDR3 coding DNA: TGTGCCAGCAGCGTAGAAGGGGCAGGCAATCAGCCCCAGCATTTT. Residues: CASSVEGAGNQPQHF.

The chain uses TRBV11-2 and TRBJ2-1, with 10 bases fitting TRBD2. Germline values: CDR1 SGHAT, CDR2 FQNNGV. V dropped 6 bases and J dropped 5; count of bases not matched to a gene: 13. The CDR3 is 17 residues long. CDR3 protein: CASSQKASGRPDNEQFF. CDR3 nucleotides: TGTGCCAGCAGTCAAAAAGCTAGCGGGAGACCCGACAATGAGCAGTTCTTC.

J is TRBJ1-5 and V is TRBV7-8, with no clear D. The germline gives CDR1 SGHVS, CDR2 FQNEAQ. The CDR3 covers 13 residues. V was shortened by 5 bases and J by 4 bases, with 9 bases between the two germline ends. The CDR3 loop is CASSPRRNQPQHF. CDR3 in DNA: TGTGCCAGCAGCCCCCGTAGGAATCAGCCCCAGCATTTT.

The chain couples TRBV7-9 to TRBJ2-6; no clear D gene. The CDR3 length is 15 residues. Germline lookup yields CDR1 SEHNR and CDR2 FQNEAQ (reference sequence). The V end was cut by 5 bases, the J end by 0 bases, with 8 bases between. CDR3 nucleotides: TGTGCCAGCAGCCCTCTCATCTCTGGGGCCAACGTCCTGACTTTC. Translation gives CASSPLISGANVLTF.

Only one count was recorded for this clone. The V and J genes are TRBV5-6 and TRBJ2-2; weak D call: TRBD2 (6 bases). The germline V and J ends were trimmed by 1 base and 1 base, with 8 bases remaining between them. The CDR3 consists of 15 residues. Germline lookup yields CDR1 SGHDT and CDR2 YYEEEE. CDR3 coding DNA: TGTGCCAGCAGCTTGTGGCGGGGGAACACCGGGGAGCTGTTTTTT. Protein sequence: CASSLWRGNTGELFF.

This chain connects TRBV7-8 to TRBJ1-2, with a weak D call TRBD1 (5 bases). Trimming stripped 1 base from V and 5 bases from J, with 17 bases between. The CDR3 totals 16 residues. Germline CDR1 reads SGHVS; CDR2 reads FQNEAQ. The CDR3 region has the DNA TGTGCCAGCAGCTTAGAGCGTCCGGGACCTTCTTATGGCTACACCTTC. Translated: CASSLERPGPSYGYTF.

The rearrangement links TRBV4-1 to TRBJ2-5; TRBD2 matches at 9 bases. The length of the CDR3 is 13 residues. Trimming cost V 6 bases and J 5 bases; bases outside gene matches: 4. Germline V CDR1 and CDR2: MGHRA, YSYEKL. The CDR3 sequence: CASRPTSGETQYF. CDR3 nucleotides: TGCGCCAGCAGACCTACTAGCGGGGAGACCCAGTACTTC.

About this clone itself: The sample holds other DNA sequences that translate to the same CDR3. The CDR3 DNA follows: TGTGCCAGCGGCAGCTACAATGAGCAGTTCTTC. As protein: CASGSYNEQFF. This chain links TRBV27 with TRBJ2-1; no clear D. Germline values: CDR1 MNHEY, CDR2 SMNVEV (reference sequence). The CDR3 covers 11 residues. Trimming took off 8 bases at V and 3 bases at J, with 5 bases between the two ends.

The gene calls are TRBV28 and TRBJ2-2, with D hard to call. Germline assignment: CDR1 MDHEN and CDR2 SYDVKM. Deletions cut 5 bases from V and 6 bases from J, with 7 bases between. The CDR3 sequence is 12 residues long. The CDR3 protein is CASSKGPGELFF. Here the CDR3 DNA reads TGTGCCAGCAGTAAGGGCCCCGGGGAGCTGTTTTTT.

In this sample, this clone turned up once. The rearrangement links TRBV9 to TRBJ2-5, with TRBD1 matching over 7 bases. Gene TRBJ2-7 matches the end of the DNA better, so the J call may be wrong. Germline CDR1 SGDLS, CDR2 YYNGEE. This CDR3 is 15 amino acids long. The CDR3 reads CASANGDSPSYEQYF. CDR3 nucleotide sequence: TGTGCCAGCGCAAACGGGGACAGCCCCTCCTACGAGCAGTACTTC.

This chain joins TRBV21-1 and TRBJ1-1. TRBV21-1 is noted as a pseudogene. The CDR3 covers 15 residues. The CDR3, as DNA: TGTGCCAGCAGCAAACGGGTGTCGTGGGACACTGAAGCTTTCTTT. Translating it yields CASSKRVSWDTEAFF.

The chain employs TRBV19 and TRBJ2-3; D call uncertain. Trimming cost V 5 bases and J 1 base, with 4 bases left between them. CDR1 is LNHDA and CDR2 is SQIVND in the germline V gene (reference sequence). CDR3 size: 12 residues. As DNA, the CDR3 is TGTGCCAGTAGTGCTGGCACAGATACGCAGTATTTT. This gives the protein CASSAGTDTQYF.

The chain couples TRBV9 to TRBJ2-5; TRBD1 is a possible D gene (5 bases). The CDR3 totals 11 residues. Trimming removed 7 bases from V and 5 bases from J, with 9 bases in between. The germline CDR1 and CDR2 sequences are SGDLS and YYNGEE. CDR3 coding DNA: TGTGCCAGCGGGGCGGAGGAGACCCAGTACTTC. Its protein product is CASGAEETQYF.

V and J are TRBV7-9 and TRBJ2-1; possible D gene TRBD2, 6 bases. Trimming cost V 2 bases and J 6 bases, with 8 bases left between them. CDR3 length equals 13 residues. Germline V lookup: CDR1 SEHNR, CDR2 FQNEAQ (reference sequence). DNA of the CDR3: TGTGCCAGCAGCTTAACTAGCTCCAATGAGCAGTTCTTC. Residues: CASSLTSSNEQFF.

The rearrangement joins TRBV11-2 to TRBJ1-4; the D gene is possibly TRBD1 (6 bases). The CDR3 length is 14 residues. With 5 bases removed from V and 8 bases from J, the gap between germline ends came to 15 bases. CDR1 and CDR2 from the germline V gene are SGHAT and FQNNGV. CDR3 in amino acids: CASSRGGGGEKLFF. CDR3 sequence (DNA): TGTGCCAGCAGCAGAGGGGGTGGAGGGGAAAAACTGTTTTTT.

This rearrangement joins TRBV4-1 to TRBJ2-5; D is possibly TRBD2 (6 bases). The germline V gene has CDR1 MGHRA and CDR2 YSYEKL. The CDR3 has 16 residues. V was cut by 0 bases and J by 5 bases, with 16 bases left in between. This CDR3 is CASSQEAGSADETQYF. CDR3 DNA: TGCGCCAGCAGCCAAGAAGCGGGTAGCGCCGACGAGACCCAGTACTTC.

This sequence joins TRBV19 and TRBJ1-4; D unresolved. Germline-derived CDR1 and CDR2 are LNHDA and SQIVND (reference sequence). V was clipped by 4 bases and J by 4 bases, with 7 bases between them. The CDR3 runs to 13 residues. The CDR3 here is CASSRPNNEKLFF. The CDR3, as DNA: TGTGCCAGTAGTAGGCCGAATAATGAAAAACTGTTTTTT.

The CDR3 region is CSPRLAQNYNEQFF. CDR3 DNA: TGCAGTCCCCGACTAGCGCAAAACTACAATGAGCAGTTCTTC. V gene TRBV29-1 combines with J gene TRBJ2-1; 8 nucleotides line up with TRBD2. The CDR3 sequence is 14 residues long. The germline V gene encodes CDR1 SQVTM and CDR2 ANQGSEA.

This clone was detected only once. A read error may account for a junction end that differs from germline. The rearrangement joins TRBV5-1 to TRBJ1-5; tentatively, D is TRBD1 (5 bases). CDR3 length: 15 amino acids. CDR1 SGHRS and CDR2 YFSETQ come from the germline V gene. CDR3 region: CASSLGPGDNQPQHF. DNA for the CDR3: TGCGCCAGCAGTTTGGGACCGGGAGATAATCAGCCCCAGCATTTT.

This rearrangement joins TRBV10-3 to TRBJ2-7; 8 positions match TRBD1. The CDR3 sequence is 13 residues long. Germline assignment: CDR1 ENHRY and CDR2 SYGVKD. With V trimmed by 9 bases and J by 0 bases, 4 bases remained unmatched. The CDR3 nucleotides are TGTGCCATTAGGACAGGGAACTCCTACGAGCAGTACTTC. Translating gives CAIRTGNSYEQYF.

V is TRBV27 and J is TRBJ1-2, with 8 nucleotides matching TRBD1. Germline-derived CDR1 and CDR2 are MNHEY and SMNVEV (reference sequence). This CDR3 contains 16 residues. J was trimmed by 6 bases and V by 7 bases; bases with no gene match: 16. Written as DNA, the CDR3 is TGTGCCAGCACCGCCTCCCCGGACAGGGATGAGGATGGCTACACCTTC. Protein sequence: CASTASPDRDEDGYTF.

This chain connects TRBV15 to TRBJ2-3; D unresolved. V lost 4 bases to trimming and J lost 7 bases, with 9 bases between them. The germline V gene has CDR1 LNHNV and CDR2 YYDKDF (reference sequence). This CDR3 is 12 amino acids long. In DNA form, the CDR3 reads TGTGCCACCAGCAATGGATGGAATACGCAGTATTTT. Translation gives CATSNGWNTQYF.

This clone was observed once. Written as DNA, the CDR3 is TGTGCCAGCAGCACCGGACTAGCGGCCTACAATGAGCAGTTCTTC. Encoded protein: CASSTGLAAYNEQFF. The J gene is TRBJ2-1, the V gene TRBV7-9; 10 nucleotides line up with TRBD2. Losses at the gene ends were 5 bases for V and 2 bases for J; bases not matched to a gene: 3. The germline V gene encodes CDR1 SEHNR and CDR2 FQNEAQ (reference sequence). This CDR3 is 15 amino acids long.